The clone carrying this TCR beta chain was counted many times. Its antigen is undetermined. The record originates from a study of T cell repertoires in cytomegalovirus infection. Across the whole study: Shared public TCR beta signatures pointed to both CMV infection and a matching HLA type. Study results and limitations: Ex vivo, HLA-C-restricted CMV-specific TCR beta clonotypes prevailed over the rest of the response.

TCRdb itself ran the reads through MiXCR, one entry per CDR3 protein. The sample carries roughly 230,000 distinct CDR3 sequences, about 17% recorded once. This CDR3 comprises 14 residues. Trimming removed 5 bases at V and 5 bases at J, with 12 bases between. CDR1 and CDR2 (germline): MDHEN, SYDVKM. The sequenced material came from CD8+ T cells from PBMCs. The sequence came from a human donor in good health (CMV status not recorded). Some clones in this sample may be carry-over from other donors' samples. The V call is TRBV28, the J call TRBJ1-4; D gene unclear. The CDR3 bases are TGTGCCAGCAGTATCGGGGTTCGAAATGAAAAACTGTTTTTT. Translation gives CASSIGVRNEKLFF.